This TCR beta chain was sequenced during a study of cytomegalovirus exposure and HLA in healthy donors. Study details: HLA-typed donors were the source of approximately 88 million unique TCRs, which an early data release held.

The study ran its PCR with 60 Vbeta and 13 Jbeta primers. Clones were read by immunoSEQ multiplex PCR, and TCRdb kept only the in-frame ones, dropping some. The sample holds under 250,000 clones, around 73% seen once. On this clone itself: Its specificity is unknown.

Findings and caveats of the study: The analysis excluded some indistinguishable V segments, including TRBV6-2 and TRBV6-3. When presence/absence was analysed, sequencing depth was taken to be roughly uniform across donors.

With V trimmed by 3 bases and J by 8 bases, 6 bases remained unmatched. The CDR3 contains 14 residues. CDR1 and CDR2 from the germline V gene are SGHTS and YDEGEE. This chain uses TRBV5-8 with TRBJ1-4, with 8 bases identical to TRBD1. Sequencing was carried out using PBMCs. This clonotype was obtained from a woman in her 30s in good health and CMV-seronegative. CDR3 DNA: TGTGCCAGCAGCTCTTTTAGGACAGGGGAAAAACTGTTTTTT. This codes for CASSSFRTGEKLFF.